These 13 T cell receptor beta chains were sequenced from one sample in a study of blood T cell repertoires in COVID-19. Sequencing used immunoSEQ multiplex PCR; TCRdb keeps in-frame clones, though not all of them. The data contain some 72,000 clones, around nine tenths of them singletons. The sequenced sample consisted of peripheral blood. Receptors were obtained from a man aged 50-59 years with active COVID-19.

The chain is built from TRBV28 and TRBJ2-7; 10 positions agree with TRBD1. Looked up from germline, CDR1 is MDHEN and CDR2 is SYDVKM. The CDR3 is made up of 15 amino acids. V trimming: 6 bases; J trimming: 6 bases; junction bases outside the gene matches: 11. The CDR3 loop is CASRPPGTGDAEQYF. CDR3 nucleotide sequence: TGTGCCAGCAGACCTCCCGGGACAGGGGACGCCGAGCAGTACTTC.

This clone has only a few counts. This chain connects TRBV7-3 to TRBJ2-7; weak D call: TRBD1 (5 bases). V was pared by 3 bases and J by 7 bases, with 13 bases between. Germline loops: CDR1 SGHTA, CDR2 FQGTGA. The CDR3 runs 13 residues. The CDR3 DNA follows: TGTGCCAGCAGCTTTACTACAGGTGGGGAGCAGTACTTC. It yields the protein CASSFTTGGEQYF.

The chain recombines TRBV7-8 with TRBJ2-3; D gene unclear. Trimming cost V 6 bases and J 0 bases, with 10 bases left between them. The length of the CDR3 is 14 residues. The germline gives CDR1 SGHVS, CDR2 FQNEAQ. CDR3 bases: TGTGCCAGCAGTTACTCTCGGAGCACAGATACGCAGTATTTT. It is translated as CASSYSRSTDTQYF.

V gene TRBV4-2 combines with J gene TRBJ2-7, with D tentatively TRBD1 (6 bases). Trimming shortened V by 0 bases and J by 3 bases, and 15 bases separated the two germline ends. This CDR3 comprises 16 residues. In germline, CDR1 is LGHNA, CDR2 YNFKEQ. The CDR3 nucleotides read TGTGCCAGCAGCCAAGATACCCCGGACAGAAACTACGAGCAGTACTTC. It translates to CASSQDTPDRNYEQYF.

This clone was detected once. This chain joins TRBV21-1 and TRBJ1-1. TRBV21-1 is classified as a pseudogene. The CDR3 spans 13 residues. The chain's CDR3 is CASLRGMNTEAFF. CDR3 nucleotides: TGTGCCAGCCTTCGAGGGATGAACACTGAAGCTTTCTTT.

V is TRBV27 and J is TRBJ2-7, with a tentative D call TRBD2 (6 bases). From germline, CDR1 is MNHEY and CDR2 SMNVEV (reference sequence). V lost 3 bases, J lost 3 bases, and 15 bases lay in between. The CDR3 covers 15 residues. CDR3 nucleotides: TGTGCCAGCAGTTTGATCGGGAGCGGAGTCTACGAGCAGTACTTC. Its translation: CASSLIGSGVYEQYF.

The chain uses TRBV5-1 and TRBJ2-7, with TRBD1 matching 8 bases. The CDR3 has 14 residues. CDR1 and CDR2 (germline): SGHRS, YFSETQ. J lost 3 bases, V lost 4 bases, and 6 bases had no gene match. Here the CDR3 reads CASSPPGQVYEQYF. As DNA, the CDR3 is TGCGCCAGCAGCCCCCCGGGACAGGTCTACGAGCAGTACTTC.

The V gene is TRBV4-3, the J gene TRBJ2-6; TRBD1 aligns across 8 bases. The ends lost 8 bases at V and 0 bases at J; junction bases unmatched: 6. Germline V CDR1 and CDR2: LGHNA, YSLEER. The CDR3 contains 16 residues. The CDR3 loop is CASRQGLNSGANVLTF. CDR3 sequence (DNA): TGCGCCAGCCGACAGGGGCTAAACTCTGGGGCCAACGTCCTGACTTTC.

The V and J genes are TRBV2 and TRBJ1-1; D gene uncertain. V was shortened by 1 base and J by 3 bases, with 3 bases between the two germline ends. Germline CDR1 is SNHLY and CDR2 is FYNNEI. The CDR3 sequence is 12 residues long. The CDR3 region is CASSEGDTEAFF. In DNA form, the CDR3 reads TGTGCCAGCAGTGAAGGAGACACTGAAGCTTTCTTT.

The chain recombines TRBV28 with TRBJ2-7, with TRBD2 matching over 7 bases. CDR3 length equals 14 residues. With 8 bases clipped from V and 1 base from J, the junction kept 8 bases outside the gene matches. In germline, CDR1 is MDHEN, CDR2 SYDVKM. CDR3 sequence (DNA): TGTGCCAGCGCCTTGGGAGCGGGGTCCTACGAGCAGTACTTC. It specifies CASALGAGSYEQYF. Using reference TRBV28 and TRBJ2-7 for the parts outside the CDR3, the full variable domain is DVKVTQSSRYLVKRTGEKVFLECVQDMDHENMFWYRQDPGLGLRLIYFSYDVKMKEKGDIPEGYSVSREKKERFSLILESASTNQTSMYLCASALGAGSYEQYFGPGTRLTVT.

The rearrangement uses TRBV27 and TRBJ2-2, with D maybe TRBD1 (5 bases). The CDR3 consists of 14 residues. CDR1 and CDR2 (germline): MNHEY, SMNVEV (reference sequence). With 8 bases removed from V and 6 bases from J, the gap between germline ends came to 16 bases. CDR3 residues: CASGAVVGAGELFF. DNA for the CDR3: TGTGCCAGCGGGGCCGTGGTGGGCGCCGGGGAGCTGTTTTTT.

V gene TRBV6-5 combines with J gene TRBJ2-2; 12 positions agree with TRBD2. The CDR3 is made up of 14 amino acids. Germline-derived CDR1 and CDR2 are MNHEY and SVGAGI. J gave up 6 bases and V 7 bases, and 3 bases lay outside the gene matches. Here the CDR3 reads CASTRLAGAGELFF. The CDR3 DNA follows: TGTGCCAGCACCCGACTAGCGGGGGCCGGGGAGCTGTTTTTT.

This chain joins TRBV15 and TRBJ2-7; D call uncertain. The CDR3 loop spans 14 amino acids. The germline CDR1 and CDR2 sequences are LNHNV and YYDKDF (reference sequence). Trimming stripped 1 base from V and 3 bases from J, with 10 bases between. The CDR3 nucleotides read TGTGCCACCAGCAGAGCTGGTAACAGCTACGAGCAGTACTTC. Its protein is CATSRAGNSYEQYF. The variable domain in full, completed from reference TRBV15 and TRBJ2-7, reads DAMVIQNPRYQVTQFGKPVTLSCSQTLNHNVMYWYQQKSSQAPKLLFHYYDKDFNNEADTPDNFQSRRPNTSFCFLDIRSPGLGDTAMYLCATSRAGNSYEQYFGPGTRLTVT.